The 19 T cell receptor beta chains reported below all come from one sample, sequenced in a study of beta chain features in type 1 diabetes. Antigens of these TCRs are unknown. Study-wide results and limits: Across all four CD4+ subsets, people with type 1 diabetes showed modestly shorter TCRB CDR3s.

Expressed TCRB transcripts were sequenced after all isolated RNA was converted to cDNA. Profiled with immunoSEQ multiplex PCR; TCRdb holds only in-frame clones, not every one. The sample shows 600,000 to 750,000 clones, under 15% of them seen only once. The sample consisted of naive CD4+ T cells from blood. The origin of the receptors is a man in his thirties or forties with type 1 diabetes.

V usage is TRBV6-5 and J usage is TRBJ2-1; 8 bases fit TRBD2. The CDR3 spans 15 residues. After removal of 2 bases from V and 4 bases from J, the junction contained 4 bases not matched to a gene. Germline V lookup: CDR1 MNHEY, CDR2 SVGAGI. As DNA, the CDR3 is TGTGCCAGCAGTTACGTGGCTAGCGGGTACAATGAGCAGTTCTTC. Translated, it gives CASSYVASGYNEQFF.

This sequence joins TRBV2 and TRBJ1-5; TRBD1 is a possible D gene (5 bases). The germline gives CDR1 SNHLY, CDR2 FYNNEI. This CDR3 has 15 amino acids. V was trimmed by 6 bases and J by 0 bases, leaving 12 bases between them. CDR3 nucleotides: TGTGCCAGCAGCGACCAAGGGGTTAGCAATCAGCCCCAGCATTTT. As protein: CASSDQGVSNQPQHF.

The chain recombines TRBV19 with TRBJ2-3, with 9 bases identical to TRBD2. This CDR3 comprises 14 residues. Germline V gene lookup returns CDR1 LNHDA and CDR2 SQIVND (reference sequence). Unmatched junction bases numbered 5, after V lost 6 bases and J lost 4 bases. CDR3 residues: CASSTGLAADTQYF. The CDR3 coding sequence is TGTGCCAGTAGCACGGGACTAGCTGCAGATACGCAGTATTTT.

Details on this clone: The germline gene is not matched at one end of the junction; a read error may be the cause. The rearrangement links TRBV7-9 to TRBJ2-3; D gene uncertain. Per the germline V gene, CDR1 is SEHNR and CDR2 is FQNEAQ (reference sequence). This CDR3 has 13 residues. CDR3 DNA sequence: TGTGCCAGCAGCATAGCCGCGGCGAGTACGCAGTATTTT. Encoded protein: CASSIAAASTQYF. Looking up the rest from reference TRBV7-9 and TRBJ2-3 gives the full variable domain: DTGVSQNPRHKITKRGQNVTFRCDPISEHNRLYWYRQTLGQGPEFLTYFQNEAQLEKSRLLSDRFSAERPKGSFSTLEIQRTEQGDSAMYLCASSIAAASTQYFGPGTRLTVL.

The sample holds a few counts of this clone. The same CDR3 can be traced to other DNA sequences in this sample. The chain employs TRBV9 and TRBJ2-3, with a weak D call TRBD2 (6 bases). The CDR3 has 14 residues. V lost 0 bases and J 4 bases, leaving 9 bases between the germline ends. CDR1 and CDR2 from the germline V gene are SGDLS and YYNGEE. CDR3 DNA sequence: TGTGCCAGCAGCGTAGGGCGGGGCGCAGATACGCAGTATTTT. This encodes CASSVGRGADTQYF.

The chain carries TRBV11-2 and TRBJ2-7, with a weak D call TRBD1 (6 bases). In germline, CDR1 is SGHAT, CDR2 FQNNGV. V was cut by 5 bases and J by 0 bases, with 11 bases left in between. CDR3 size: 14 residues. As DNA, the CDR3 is TGTGCCAGCAGCCCCGACAGGAGCTCCTACGAGCAGTACTTC. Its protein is CASSPDRSSYEQYF.

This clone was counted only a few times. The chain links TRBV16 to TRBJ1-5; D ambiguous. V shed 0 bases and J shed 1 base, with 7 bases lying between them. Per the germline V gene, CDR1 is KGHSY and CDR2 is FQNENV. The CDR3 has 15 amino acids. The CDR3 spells CASSQSRASNQPQHF. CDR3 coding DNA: TGTGCCAGCAGCCAATCACGGGCCAGCAATCAGCCCCAGCATTTT. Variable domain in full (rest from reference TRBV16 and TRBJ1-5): GEEVAQTPKHLVRGEGQKAKLYCAPIKGHSYVFWYQQVLKNEFKFLISFQNENVFDETGMPKERFSAKCLPNSPCSLEIQATKLEDSAVYFCASSQSRASNQPQHFGDGTRLSIL.

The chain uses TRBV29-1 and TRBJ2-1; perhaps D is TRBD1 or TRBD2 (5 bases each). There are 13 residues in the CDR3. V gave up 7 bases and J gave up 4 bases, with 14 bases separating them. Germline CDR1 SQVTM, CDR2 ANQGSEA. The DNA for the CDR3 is TGCAGCGGAGGGGCTGGGCGGTACAATGAGCAGTTCTTC. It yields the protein CSGGAGRYNEQFF.

The CDR3 loop is CSVDTTDTQYF. The CDR3 DNA is TGCAGCGTAGACACTACAGATACGCAGTATTTT. The chain is built from TRBV29-1 and TRBJ2-3, with D uncertain. The CDR3 is made up of 11 amino acids. The V end was cut by 6 bases, the J end by 3 bases, with 7 bases between. The germline V gene encodes CDR1 SQVTM and CDR2 ANQGSEA.

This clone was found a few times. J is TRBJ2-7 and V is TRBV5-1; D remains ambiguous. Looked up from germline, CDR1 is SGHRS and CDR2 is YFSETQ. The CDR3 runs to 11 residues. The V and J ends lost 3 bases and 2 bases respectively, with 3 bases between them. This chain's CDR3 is CASSSAYEQYF. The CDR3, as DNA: TGCGCCAGCAGCTCTGCCTACGAGCAGTACTTC. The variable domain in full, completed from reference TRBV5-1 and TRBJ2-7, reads KAGVTQTPRYLIKTRGQQVTLSCSPISGHRSVSWYQQTPGQGLQFLFEYFSETQRNKGNFPGRFSGRQFSNSRSEMNVSTLELGDSALYLCASSSAYEQYFGPGTRLTVT.

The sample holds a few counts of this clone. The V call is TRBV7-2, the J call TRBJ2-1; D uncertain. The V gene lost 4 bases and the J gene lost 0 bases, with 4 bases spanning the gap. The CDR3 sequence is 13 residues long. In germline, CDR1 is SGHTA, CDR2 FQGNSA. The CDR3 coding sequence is TGTGCCAGCAGCTCCTACTCCTACAATGAGCAGTTCTTC. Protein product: CASSSYSYNEQFF.

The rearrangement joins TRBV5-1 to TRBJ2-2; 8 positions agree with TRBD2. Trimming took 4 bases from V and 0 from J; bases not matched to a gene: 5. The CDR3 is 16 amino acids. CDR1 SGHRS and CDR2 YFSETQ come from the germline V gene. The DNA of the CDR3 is TGCGCCAGCAGCGGGTCTAGCGGGCCGAACACCGGGGAGCTGTTTTTT. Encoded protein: CASSGSSGPNTGELFF.

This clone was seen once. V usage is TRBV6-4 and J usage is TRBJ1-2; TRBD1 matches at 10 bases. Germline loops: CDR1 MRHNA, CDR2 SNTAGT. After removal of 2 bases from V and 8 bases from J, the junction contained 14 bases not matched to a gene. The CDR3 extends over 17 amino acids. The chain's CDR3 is CASSDRGWTGGTRGYTF. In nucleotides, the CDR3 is TGTGCCAGCAGTGACCGAGGGTGGACAGGGGGGACGCGGGGCTACACCTTC.

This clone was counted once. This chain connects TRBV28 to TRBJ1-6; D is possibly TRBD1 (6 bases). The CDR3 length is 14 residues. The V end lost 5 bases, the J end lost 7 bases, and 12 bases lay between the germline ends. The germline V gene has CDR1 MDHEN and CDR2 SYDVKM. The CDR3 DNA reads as TGTGCCAGCAGTCCCGGGACACCGAATTCACCCCTCCACTTT. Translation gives CASSPGTPNSPLHF.

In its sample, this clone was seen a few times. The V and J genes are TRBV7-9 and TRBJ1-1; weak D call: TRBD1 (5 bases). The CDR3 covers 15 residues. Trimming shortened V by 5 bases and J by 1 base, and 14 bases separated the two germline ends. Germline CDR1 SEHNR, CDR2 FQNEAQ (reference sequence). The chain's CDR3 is CASSDRQLRNTEAFF. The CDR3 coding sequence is TGTGCCAGCAGCGATAGACAGCTCCGGAACACTGAAGCTTTCTTT.

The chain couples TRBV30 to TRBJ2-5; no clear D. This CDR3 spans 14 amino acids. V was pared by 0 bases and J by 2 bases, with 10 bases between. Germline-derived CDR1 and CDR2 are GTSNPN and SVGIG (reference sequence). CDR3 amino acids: CAWSVGLGQETQYF. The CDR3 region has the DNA TGTGCCTGGAGTGTAGGGCTGGGACAAGAGACCCAGTACTTC. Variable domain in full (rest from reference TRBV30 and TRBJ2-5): SQTIHQWPATLVQPVGSPLSLECTVEGTSNPNLYWYRQAAGRGLQLLFYSVGIGQISSEVPQNLSASRPQDRQFILSSKKLLLSDSGFYLCAWSVGLGQETQYFGPGTRLLVL.

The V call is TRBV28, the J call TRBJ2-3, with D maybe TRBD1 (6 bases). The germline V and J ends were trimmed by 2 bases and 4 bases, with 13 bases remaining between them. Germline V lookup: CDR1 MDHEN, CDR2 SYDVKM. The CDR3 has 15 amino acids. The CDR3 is CASSLLGGGPDTQYF. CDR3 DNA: TGTGCCAGCAGTTTACTTGGGGGCGGCCCAGATACGCAGTATTTT. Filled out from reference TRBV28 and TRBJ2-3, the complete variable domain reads DVKVTQSSRYLVKRTGEKVFLECVQDMDHENMFWYRQDPGLGLRLIYFSYDVKMKEKGDIPEGYSVSREKKERFSLILESASTNQTSMYLCASSLLGGGPDTQYFGPGTRLTVL.

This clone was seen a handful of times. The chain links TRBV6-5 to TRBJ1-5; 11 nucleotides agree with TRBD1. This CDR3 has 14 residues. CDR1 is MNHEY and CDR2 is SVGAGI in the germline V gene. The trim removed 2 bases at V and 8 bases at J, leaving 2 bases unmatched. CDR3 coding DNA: TGTGCCAGCAGTTACGGACAGGGGGCAAAGCCCCAGCATTTT. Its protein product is CASSYGQGAKPQHF.

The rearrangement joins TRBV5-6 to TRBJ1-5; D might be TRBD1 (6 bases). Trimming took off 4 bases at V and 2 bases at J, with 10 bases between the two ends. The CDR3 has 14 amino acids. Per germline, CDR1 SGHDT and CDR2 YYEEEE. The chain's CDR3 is CASSLGARNQPQHF. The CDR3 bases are TGTGCCAGCAGCCTGGGGGCTCGCAATCAGCCCCAGCATTTT. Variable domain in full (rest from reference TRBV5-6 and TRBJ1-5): DAGVTQSPTHLIKTRGQQVTLRCSPKSGHDTVSWYQQALGQGPQFIFQYYEEEERQRGNFPDRFSGHQFPNYSSELNVNALLLGDSALYLCASSLGARNQPQHFGDGTRLSIL.